One and the same sample provided the 5 T cell receptor beta chains below, sequenced in a study of T cell changes during pregnancy in multiple sclerosis (dated by TCRdb to about 2019). The library came from the immunoSEQ multiplex PCR assay. TCRdb stores this immuneACCESS table with in-frame sequences only. Part of the clones is absent; in the studies checked, under half of the shortfall reflects unresolved V genes, and no reason is known for the rest. A total of some 51,000 clones appear in this sample, 90% to 95% of them only once. The top ten hold roughly 0.5% of the sample. The sequences come from CD4+ T cells from peripheral blood mononuclear cells, collected in the first trimester of pregnancy. These receptors originate from a female donor with multiple sclerosis, enrolled in a pregnancy study.

This chain links TRBV7-9 with TRBJ2-1, with 8 bases identical to TRBD2. Per the germline V gene, CDR1 is SEHNR and CDR2 is FQNEAQ (reference sequence). The CDR3 consists of 19 residues. The junction had 20 bases not matched to a gene; V was cut back by 6 bases and J by 4 bases. The CDR3 nucleotides read TGTGCCAGCAGTCCCATGGGGGCGGGGGGCCCAATTCCTTACAATGAGCAGTTCTTC. This translates into CASSPMGAGGPIPYNEQFF.

V usage is TRBV23-1 and J usage is TRBJ1-1; possible D gene TRBD1, 6 bases. TRBV23-1 is an ORF for which the function is uncertain. The CDR3 is 14 residues long. The germline V and J ends were trimmed by 3 bases and 0 bases, with 8 bases remaining between them. Written as DNA, the CDR3 is TGCGCCAGCAGTCAGCGGACAGTGAACACTGAAGCTTTCTTT. Its translation is CASSQRTVNTEAFF.

This clone was recorded only once. CDR3 residues: CASSNQGFEKLFF. CDR3 bases: TGTGCCAGCTCTAACCAGGGATTTGAAAAACTGTTTTTT. This chain joins TRBV18 and TRBJ1-4; D possibly corresponds to TRBD1 (5 bases). Between the trimmed V and J ends, which lost 6 bases and 7 bases, there was a span of 12 bases. There are 13 residues in the CDR3. Germline CDR1 KGHSH, CDR2 LQKENI. The full variable domain, its missing parts supplied by reference TRBV18 and TRBJ1-4, is NAGVMQNPRHLVRRRGQEARLRCSPMKGHSHVYWYRQLPEEGLKFMVYLQKENIIDESGMPKERFSAEFPKEGPSILRIQQVVRGDSAAYFCASSNQGFEKLFFGSGTQLSVL.

V usage is TRBV10-3 and J usage is TRBJ2-2, with 10 bases identical to TRBD1. V shed 0 bases, J shed 6 bases, and the junction held 1 base outside the gene matches. CDR3 length equals 15 residues. Per germline, CDR1 ENHRY and CDR2 SYGVKD. In DNA, the CDR3 is TGTGCCATCAGTGAGTCAGGACAGGGGGCCGGGGAGCTGTTTTTT. Amino acids: CAISESGQGAGELFF.

V gene TRBV29-1 combines with J gene TRBJ2-2; TRBD1 matches 7 bases. The V gene's germline CDR1 is SQVTM and CDR2 ANQGSEA. V shed 5 bases, J shed 5 bases, and the junction held 5 bases outside the gene matches. The CDR3 has 13 residues. The CDR3 loop reads CSVLGGETGELFF. The CDR3 region has the DNA TGCAGCGTTTTAGGGGGCGAAACCGGGGAGCTGTTTTTT.